The 26 T cell receptor beta chains in this list originate from one sample, sequenced in a study of OX40 agonist ivuxolimab in advanced cancers. Assay used: immunoSEQ multiplex PCR; TCRdb lists only in-frame clones, some missing. The table lists tens of thousands of clones, roughly 84% of them singletons, with more than 0.3% in the top ten. The source material was CD4+ or CD8+ T cells sorted from blood, sampled in a trial of the OX40 agonist ivuxolimab. Receptor source: an adult with an advanced solid tumor such as melanoma, head and neck, liver or kidney cancer.

The rearrangement links TRBV6-4 to TRBJ1-2, with 10 positions matching TRBD1. Trimming at V came to 2 bases and at J to 1 base, leaving 1 base not matched to a gene. Germline V gives CDR1 MRHNA, CDR2 SNTAGT. The CDR3 spans 15 residues. The CDR3, as DNA: TGTGCCAGCAGTGACCGGGACAGGGGTAACTATGGCTACACCTTC. It translates to CASSDRDRGNYGYTF.

V usage is TRBV18 and J usage is TRBJ1-2; D is possibly TRBD1 (5 bases). Germline CDR1 reads KGHSH; CDR2 reads LQKENI. The V end lost 6 bases, the J end lost 3 bases, and 11 bases lay between the germline ends. The CDR3 has 13 residues. The CDR3 here is CASSGGDHYGYTF. The CDR3 DNA follows: TGTGCCAGCTCTGGGGGGGACCACTATGGCTACACCTTC.

V gene TRBV4-2 combines with J gene TRBJ2-1; 11 positions match TRBD2. The CDR3 sequence is 17 residues long. The V and J ends lost 3 bases and 5 bases, in that order; junction bases with no gene match: 9. Germline values: CDR1 LGHNA, CDR2 YNFKEQ. Here the CDR3 DNA reads TGTGCCAGCAGCCAGGTCCCGGGACTAGCGGCACACAATGAGCAGTTCTTC. Protein sequence: CASSQVPGLAAHNEQFF.

This clone has just a few counts. The rearrangement uses TRBV5-1 and TRBJ1-5; 7 bases line up with TRBD1. Looked up from germline, CDR1 is SGHRS and CDR2 is YFSETQ. The CDR3 totals 15 residues. Trimming took 4 bases from V and 4 from J; bases not matched to a gene: 8. The CDR3: CASSPQGGTNQPQHF. The CDR3 DNA reads as TGCGCCAGCAGCCCGCAAGGGGGCACAAATCAGCCCCAGCATTTT.

The CDR3 region has the DNA TGTGCCAGCAGTGAAGCTCCGAGGGCGGGTGAAAAACTGTTTTTT. This codes for CASSEAPRAGEKLFF. The genes are TRBV6-1 and TRBJ1-4; D is uncertain. CDR3 size: 15 residues. V was cut by 0 bases and J by 7 bases, with 12 bases left in between. CDR1 MNHNS and CDR2 SASEGT come from the germline V gene.

V gene TRBV5-1 combines with J gene TRBJ2-5; tentatively, D is TRBD2 (6 bases). Per the germline V gene, CDR1 is SGHRS and CDR2 is YFSETQ. The CDR3 has 13 amino acids. V shed 0 bases and J shed 5 bases, with 8 bases lying between them. The CDR3 coding sequence is TGCGCCAGCAGCTTGGAGGCGGGGGAGACCCAGTACTTC. Amino acid sequence: CASSLEAGETQYF.

The V call is TRBV28, the J call TRBJ2-3; 12 positions agree with TRBD2. V trimming: 3 bases; J trimming: 1 base; junction bases outside the gene matches: 5. Germline CDR1 MDHEN, CDR2 SYDVKM. This CDR3 contains 17 residues. The CDR3 DNA is TGTGCCAGCAGTTTCCTAGCGGGGGGGCAGGGCACAGATACGCAGTATTTT. Translation gives CASSFLAGGQGTDTQYF. Full variable domain (outside the CDR3, taken from reference TRBV28 and TRBJ2-3): DVKVTQSSRYLVKRTGEKVFLECVQDMDHENMFWYRQDPGLGLRLIYFSYDVKMKEKGDIPEGYSVSREKKERFSLILESASTNQTSMYLCASSFLAGGQGTDTQYFGPGTRLTVL.

The chain recombines TRBV19 with TRBJ1-5; D is undetermined. Germline assignment: CDR1 LNHDA and CDR2 SQIVND (reference sequence). CDR3 length equals 13 residues. V lost 7 bases, J lost 2 bases, and 9 bases lay in between. Here the CDR3 reads CASNKRGNQPQHF. The CDR3 DNA sequence: TGTGCCAGTAATAAACGGGGCAATCAGCCCCAGCATTTT.

This clone came up once. The rearrangement joins TRBV10-3 to TRBJ1-1; no clear D. The CDR3 spans 13 residues. V lost 2 bases, J lost 5 bases, and 9 bases lay in between. Per the germline V gene, CDR1 is ENHRY and CDR2 is SYGVKD. CDR3 coding DNA: TGTGCCATCAGTGAGGGCGGAGGTACTGAAGCTTTCTTT. As protein: CAISEGGGTEAFF.

The chain is built from TRBV18 and TRBJ2-3, with a possible D match to TRBD1 (5 bases). CDR1 KGHSH and CDR2 LQKENI come from the germline V gene. The CDR3 runs 14 residues. Trimming took off 2 bases at V and 0 bases at J, with 6 bases between the two ends. CDR3 sequence (DNA): TGTGCCAGCTCACCAGCAGGGAGCACAGATACGCAGTATTTT. Translated, it gives CASSPAGSTDTQYF.

The rearrangement joins TRBV19 to TRBJ2-1, with 7 nucleotides matching TRBD1. The CDR3 length is 14 residues. The ends lost 5 bases at V and 5 bases at J; junction bases unmatched: 6. Germline CDR1 is LNHDA and CDR2 is SQIVND (reference sequence). As DNA, the CDR3 is TGTGCCAGTAGTCCCCGGGACAGCAACAATGAGCAGTTCTTC. This encodes CASSPRDSNNEQFF.

V usage is TRBV5-1 and J usage is TRBJ1-5; 7 bases fit TRBD1. The V and J ends lost 4 bases and 5 bases, in that order; junction bases with no gene match: 6. The V gene's germline CDR1 is SGHRS and CDR2 YFSETQ. The CDR3 sequence is 14 residues long. The CDR3 DNA reads as TGCGCCAGCAGCCCCGGGACAGACTATCAGCCCCAGCATTTT. Its protein product is CASSPGTDYQPQHF.

The CDR3 loop reads CASVPGGTSGNTIYF. CDR3 coding DNA: TGTGCCAGCGTCCCAGGAGGGACTTCTGGAAACACCATATATTTT. The chain links TRBV2 to TRBJ1-3, with D tentatively TRBD1 (5 bases). Germline V gives CDR1 SNHLY, CDR2 FYNNEI. With 8 bases removed from V and 1 base from J, the gap between germline ends came to 15 bases. The CDR3 contains 15 residues.

The V and J genes are TRBV5-4 and TRBJ2-5, with D tentatively TRBD1 or TRBD2 (5 bases each). Germline lookup yields CDR1 SGHNT and CDR2 YYREEE (reference sequence). V was cut by 0 bases and J by 5 bases, with 14 bases left in between. The CDR3 sequence is 15 residues long. This chain's CDR3 is CASSLGGTGRETQYF. The CDR3 DNA sequence: TGTGCCAGCAGCTTGGGAGGGACGGGCCGGGAGACCCAGTACTTC. Filled out from reference TRBV5-4 and TRBJ2-5, the complete variable domain reads ETGVTQSPTHLIKTRGQQVTLRCSSQSGHNTVSWYQQALGQGPQFIFQYYREEENGRGNFPPRFSGLQFPNYSSELNVNALELDDSALYLCASSLGGTGRETQYFGPGTRLLVL.

V and J are TRBV5-1 and TRBJ2-3, with TRBD1 matching over 9 bases. The CDR3 spans 16 residues. V was clipped by 3 bases and J by 2 bases; unmatched bases: 7. Germline V gene data show CDR1 as SGHRS and CDR2 as YFSETQ. CDR3 in amino acids: CASSYQGQGLTDTQYF. The CDR3 region has the DNA TGCGCCAGCAGCTACCAGGGACAGGGCCTCACAGATACGCAGTATTTT.

This chain uses TRBV28 with TRBJ1-1, with TRBD1 matching over 8 bases. The ends lost 2 bases at V and 6 bases at J; junction bases unmatched: 5. CDR1 and CDR2 (germline): MDHEN, SYDVKM. The CDR3 extends over 14 amino acids. CDR3 DNA: TGTGCCAGCAGTTTAGGACAGGGTCGATCTGAAGCTTTCTTT. Translating gives CASSLGQGRSEAFF.

The chain employs TRBV29-1 and TRBJ2-1; 12 bases map to TRBD2. The CDR3 has 14 residues. The ends lost 6 bases at V and 8 bases at J; junction bases unmatched: 8. CDR1 is SQVTM, CDR2 ANQGSEA, per germline. In DNA, the CDR3 is TGCAGCGTAAAAACTAGCGGGAGGAGGGATGAGCAGTTCTTC. This sequence encodes CSVKTSGRRDEQFF.

This clone was seen a single time. The chain uses TRBV7-2 and TRBJ2-2; D remains unclear. Trimming removed 5 bases from V and 6 bases from J, with 10 bases in between. The CDR3 runs 13 residues. The germline V gene encodes CDR1 SGHTA and CDR2 FQGNSA. DNA of the CDR3: TGTGCCAGCAGCCCCCTACCCCCCGGGGAGCTGTTTTTT. Residues: CASSPLPPGELFF.

The chain is built from TRBV6-5 and TRBJ1-1; D gene unclear. The V end was cut by 5 bases, the J end by 1 base, with 14 bases between. This CDR3 has 15 amino acids. CDR1 and CDR2 from the germline V gene are MNHEY and SVGAGI. This chain's CDR3 is CASSPQREGNTEAFF. As DNA, the CDR3 is TGTGCCAGCAGTCCACAGAGGGAGGGGAACACTGAAGCTTTCTTT.

The sample holds one count of this clone. This sequence joins TRBV7-6 and TRBJ2-1; 11 bases align to TRBD2. Per germline, CDR1 SGHVS and CDR2 FNYEAQ. The CDR3 covers 16 residues. With 3 bases clipped from V and 7 bases from J, the junction kept 8 bases outside the gene matches. CDR3 DNA: TGTGCCAGCAGCTTGAGACTAGCGGGGCCGTGGAATGAGCAGTTCTTC. It specifies CASSLRLAGPWNEQFF.

V and J are TRBV28 and TRBJ2-1, with 8 bases identical to TRBD2. Trimming removed 7 bases from V and 4 bases from J; junction bases left unmatched: 3. CDR3 length: 13 amino acids. CDR1 MDHEN and CDR2 SYDVKM come from the germline V gene. CDR3 nucleotides: TGTGCCAGCACCCTAGCGGGTTACAATGAGCAGTTCTTC. Translation gives CASTLAGYNEQFF.

The chain links TRBV7-2 to TRBJ1-1; 8 bases fit TRBD1. Germline lookup yields CDR1 SGHTA and CDR2 FQGNSA. Trimming took 7 bases from V and 4 from J; bases not matched to a gene: 5. This CDR3 contains 13 residues. CDR3 in amino acids: CASTRDRSTEAFF. Here the CDR3 DNA reads TGTGCCAGCACCCGGGACAGGAGCACTGAAGCTTTCTTT.

The chain is built from TRBV11-2 and TRBJ1-1; TRBD1 matches at 7 bases. The J segment lost 5 bases and the V segment lost 7 bases, leaving 10 bases of the junction unmatched. There are 14 residues in the CDR3. CDR1 is SGHAT and CDR2 is FQNNGV in the germline V gene. This CDR3 is CASTQGGKVTEAFF. The CDR3 DNA is TGTGCCAGCACCCAGGGGGGGAAGGTGACTGAAGCTTTCTTT.

This clone turned up a few times. The genes are TRBV10-3 and TRBJ2-5; TRBD1 matches at 10 bases. The CDR3 extends over 14 amino acids. The J segment lost 5 bases and the V segment lost 6 bases, leaving 6 bases of the junction unmatched. The V gene's germline CDR1 is ENHRY and CDR2 SYGVKD. This CDR3 is CAISRQGAGETQYF. As DNA, the CDR3 is TGTGCCATCAGCCGACAGGGGGCAGGGGAGACCCAGTACTTC.

The chain has TRBV28 and TRBJ2-7, with 7 bases fitting TRBD1. J gave up 0 bases and V 4 bases, and 6 bases lay outside the gene matches. Germline assignment: CDR1 MDHEN and CDR2 SYDVKM. The CDR3 covers 15 residues. CDR3 amino acids: CASSSTGLSSYEQYF. The CDR3 nucleotides read TGTGCCAGCAGTTCGACAGGGCTGAGCTCCTACGAGCAGTACTTC.

This sequence joins TRBV5-5 and TRBJ1-4; 7 nucleotides line up with TRBD1. CDR1 and CDR2 (germline): SGHKS, YYEKEE (reference sequence). The CDR3 covers 14 residues. With V trimmed by 6 bases and J by 7 bases, 9 bases remained unmatched. The CDR3: CASTNDRDGEKLFF. DNA of the CDR3: TGTGCCAGCACCAATGACAGGGATGGTGAAAAACTGTTTTTT.